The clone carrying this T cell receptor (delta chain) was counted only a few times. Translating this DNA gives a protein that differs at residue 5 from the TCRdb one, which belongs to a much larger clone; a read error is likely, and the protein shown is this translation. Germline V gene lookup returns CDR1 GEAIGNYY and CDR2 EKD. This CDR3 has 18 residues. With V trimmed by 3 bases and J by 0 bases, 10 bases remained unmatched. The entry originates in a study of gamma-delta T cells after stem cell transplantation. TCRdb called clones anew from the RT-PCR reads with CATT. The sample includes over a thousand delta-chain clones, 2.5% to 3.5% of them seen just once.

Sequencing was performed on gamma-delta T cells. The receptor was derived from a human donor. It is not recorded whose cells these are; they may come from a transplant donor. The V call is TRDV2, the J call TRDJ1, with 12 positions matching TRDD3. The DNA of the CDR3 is TGTGCCTGTGACGCTCTCCGACTGGGGGATACTGACACCGATAAACTCATCTTT. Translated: CACDALRLGDTDTDKLIF.